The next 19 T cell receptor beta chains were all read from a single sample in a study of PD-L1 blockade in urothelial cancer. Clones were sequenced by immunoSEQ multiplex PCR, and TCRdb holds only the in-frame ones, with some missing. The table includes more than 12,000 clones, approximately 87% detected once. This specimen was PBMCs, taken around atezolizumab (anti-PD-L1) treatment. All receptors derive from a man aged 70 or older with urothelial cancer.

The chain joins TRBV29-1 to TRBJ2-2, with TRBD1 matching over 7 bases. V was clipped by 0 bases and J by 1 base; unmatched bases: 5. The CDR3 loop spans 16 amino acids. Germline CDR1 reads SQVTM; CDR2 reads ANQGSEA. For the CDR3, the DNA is TGCAGCGTTGAAGATCGAGGGACAGAGAACACCGGGGAGCTGTTTTTT. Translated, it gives CSVEDRGTENTGELFF.

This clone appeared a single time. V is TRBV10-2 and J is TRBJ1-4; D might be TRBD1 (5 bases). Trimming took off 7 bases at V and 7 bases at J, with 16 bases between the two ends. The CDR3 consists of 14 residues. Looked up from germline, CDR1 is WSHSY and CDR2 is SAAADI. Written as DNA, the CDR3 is TGCGCCAGCACTATGACAGTCTCGAGTGAAAAACTGTTTTTT. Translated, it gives CASTMTVSSEKLFF.

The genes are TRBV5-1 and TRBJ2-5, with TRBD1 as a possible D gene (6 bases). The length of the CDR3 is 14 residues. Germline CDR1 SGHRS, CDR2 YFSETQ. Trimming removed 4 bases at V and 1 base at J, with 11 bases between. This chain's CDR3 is CASSLKDSQETQYF. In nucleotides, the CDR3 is TGCGCCAGCAGCCTAAAGGACAGCCAAGAGACCCAGTACTTC.

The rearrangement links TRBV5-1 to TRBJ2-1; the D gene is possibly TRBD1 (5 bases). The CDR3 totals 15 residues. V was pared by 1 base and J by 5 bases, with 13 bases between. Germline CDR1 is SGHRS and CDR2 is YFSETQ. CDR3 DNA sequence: TGCGCCAGCAGCTTGACAGGATCAATAAACAATGAGCAGTTCTTC. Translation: CASSLTGSINNEQFF.

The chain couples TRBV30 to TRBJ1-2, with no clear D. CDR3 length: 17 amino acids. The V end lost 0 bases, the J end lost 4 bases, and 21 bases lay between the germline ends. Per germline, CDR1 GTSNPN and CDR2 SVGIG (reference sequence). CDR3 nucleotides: TGTGCCTGGAGTGTACCAGTCACCCATCCTGGTCGCTATGGCTACACCTTC. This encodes CAWSVPVTHPGRYGYTF.

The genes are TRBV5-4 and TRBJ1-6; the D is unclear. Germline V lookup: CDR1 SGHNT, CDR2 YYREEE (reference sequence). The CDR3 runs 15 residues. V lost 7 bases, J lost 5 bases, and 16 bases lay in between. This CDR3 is CASRLDILDNSPLHF. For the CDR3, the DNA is TGTGCCAGCCGCCTTGACATTTTAGATAATTCACCCCTCCACTTT. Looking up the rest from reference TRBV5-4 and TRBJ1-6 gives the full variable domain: ETGVTQSPTHLIKTRGQQVTLRCSSQSGHNTVSWYQQALGQGPQFIFQYYREEENGRGNFPPRFSGLQFPNYSSELNVNALELDDSALYLCASRLDILDNSPLHFGNGTRLTVT.

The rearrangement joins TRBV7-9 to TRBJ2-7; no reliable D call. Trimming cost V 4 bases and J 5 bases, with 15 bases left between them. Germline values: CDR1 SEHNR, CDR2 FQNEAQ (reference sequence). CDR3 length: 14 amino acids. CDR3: CASSSLGASHEQYF. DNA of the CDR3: TGTGCCAGCAGCTCCCTAGGCGCGTCCCACGAGCAGTACTTC.

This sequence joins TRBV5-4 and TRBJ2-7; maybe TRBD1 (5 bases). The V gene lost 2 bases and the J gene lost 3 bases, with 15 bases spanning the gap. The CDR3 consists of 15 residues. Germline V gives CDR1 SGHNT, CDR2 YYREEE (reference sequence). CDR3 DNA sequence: TGTGCCAGCAGCTTCGGGCAGGGATCTGGCTACGAGCAGTACTTC. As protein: CASSFGQGSGYEQYF. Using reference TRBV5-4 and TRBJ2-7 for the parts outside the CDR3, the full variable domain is ETGVTQSPTHLIKTRGQQVTLRCSSQSGHNTVSWYQQALGQGPQFIFQYYREEENGRGNFPPRFSGLQFPNYSSELNVNALELDDSALYLCASSFGQGSGYEQYFGPGTRLTVT.

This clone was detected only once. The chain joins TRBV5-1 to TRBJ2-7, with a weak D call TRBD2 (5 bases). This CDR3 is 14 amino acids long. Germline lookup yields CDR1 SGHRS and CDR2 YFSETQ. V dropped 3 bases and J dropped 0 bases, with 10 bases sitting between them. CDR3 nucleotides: TGCGCCAGCAGCTCGGGAACGGACTCCTACGAGCAGTACTTC. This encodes CASSSGTDSYEQYF.

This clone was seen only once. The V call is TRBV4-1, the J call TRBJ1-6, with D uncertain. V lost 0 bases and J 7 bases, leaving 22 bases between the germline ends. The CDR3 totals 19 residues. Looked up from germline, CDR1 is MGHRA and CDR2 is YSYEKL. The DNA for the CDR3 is TGCGCCAGCAGCCAAGATCCCCTCGCCCGGGGTGGGCTCAATTCACCCCTCCACTTT. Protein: CASSQDPLARGGLNSPLHF.

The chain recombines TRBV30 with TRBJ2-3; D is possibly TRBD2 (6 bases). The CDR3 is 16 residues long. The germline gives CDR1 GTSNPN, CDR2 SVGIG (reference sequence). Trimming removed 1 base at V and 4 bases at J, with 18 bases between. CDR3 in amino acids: CAWSELGGTKADTQYF. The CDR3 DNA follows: TGTGCCTGGAGTGAACTCGGGGGAACAAAAGCAGATACGCAGTATTTT.

CDR3 region: CAISREGLSHEQFF. CDR3 DNA sequence: TGTGCCATCAGTCGGGAAGGGTTAAGTCATGAGCAGTTCTTC. The genes are TRBV10-3 and TRBJ2-1, with D possibly being TRBD2 (5 bases). The germline V and J ends were trimmed by 5 bases and 8 bases, with 16 bases remaining between them. The CDR3 sequence is 14 residues long. Germline V gene data show CDR1 as ENHRY and CDR2 as SYGVKD.

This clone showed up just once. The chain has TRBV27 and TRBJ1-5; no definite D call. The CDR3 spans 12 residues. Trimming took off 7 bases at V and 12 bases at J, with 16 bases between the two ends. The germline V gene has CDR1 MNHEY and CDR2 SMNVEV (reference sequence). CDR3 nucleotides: TGTGCCAGCAACCCCCTTCGAGGTTTCCAGCATTTT. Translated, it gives CASNPLRGFQHF.

DNA for the CDR3: TGTGCCAGTAGTTTAAGACGAGCCCTGCCCGAGGGAGCTTTCTTT. Translation: CASSLRRALPEGAFF. This rearrangement joins TRBV19 to TRBJ1-1, with unresolved D. V lost 5 bases and J 10 bases, leaving 23 bases between the germline ends. The CDR3 covers 15 residues. Germline V gene sequence: CDR1 LNHDA, CDR2 SQIVND (reference sequence).

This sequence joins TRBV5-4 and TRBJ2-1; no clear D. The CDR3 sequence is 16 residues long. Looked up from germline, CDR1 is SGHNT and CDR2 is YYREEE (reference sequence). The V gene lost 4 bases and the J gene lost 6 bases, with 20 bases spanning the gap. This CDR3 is CASSHGSLHFSNEQFF. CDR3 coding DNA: TGTGCCAGCAGCCACGGGTCTCTGCACTTTTCCAATGAGCAGTTCTTC.

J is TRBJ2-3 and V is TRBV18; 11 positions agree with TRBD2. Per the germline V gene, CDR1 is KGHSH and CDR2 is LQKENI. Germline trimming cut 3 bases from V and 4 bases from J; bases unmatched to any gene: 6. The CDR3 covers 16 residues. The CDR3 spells CASSPLLAGEADTQYF. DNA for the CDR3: TGTGCCAGCTCACCCTTACTAGCGGGGGAGGCAGATACGCAGTATTTT. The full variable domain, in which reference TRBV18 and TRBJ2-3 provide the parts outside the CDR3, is NAGVMQNPRHLVRRRGQEARLRCSPMKGHSHVYWYRQLPEEGLKFMVYLQKENIIDESGMPKERFSAEFPKEGPSILRIQQVVRGDSAAYFCASSPLLAGEADTQYFGPGTRLTVL.

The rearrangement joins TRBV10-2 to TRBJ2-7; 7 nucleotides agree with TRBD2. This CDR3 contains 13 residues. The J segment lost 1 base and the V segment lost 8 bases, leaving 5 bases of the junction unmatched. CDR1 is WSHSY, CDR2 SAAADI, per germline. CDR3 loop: CASVSGGSYEQYF. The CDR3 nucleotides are TGCGCCAGCGTGTCGGGGGGTTCCTACGAGCAGTACTTC.

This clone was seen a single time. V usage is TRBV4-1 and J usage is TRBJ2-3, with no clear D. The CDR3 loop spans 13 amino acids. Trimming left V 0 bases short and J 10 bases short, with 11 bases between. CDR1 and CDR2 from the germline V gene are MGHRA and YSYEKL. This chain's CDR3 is CASSQELSASQYF. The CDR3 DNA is TGCGCCAGCAGCCAAGAACTGTCCGCATCGCAGTATTTT.

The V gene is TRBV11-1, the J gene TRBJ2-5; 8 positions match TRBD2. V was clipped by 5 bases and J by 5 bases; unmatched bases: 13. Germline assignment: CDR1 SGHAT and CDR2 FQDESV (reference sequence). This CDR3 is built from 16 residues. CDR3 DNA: TGTGCCAGCAGCCCCTTTAGCGGGGCCCCAGTGGAGACCCAGTACTTC. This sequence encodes CASSPFSGAPVETQYF.